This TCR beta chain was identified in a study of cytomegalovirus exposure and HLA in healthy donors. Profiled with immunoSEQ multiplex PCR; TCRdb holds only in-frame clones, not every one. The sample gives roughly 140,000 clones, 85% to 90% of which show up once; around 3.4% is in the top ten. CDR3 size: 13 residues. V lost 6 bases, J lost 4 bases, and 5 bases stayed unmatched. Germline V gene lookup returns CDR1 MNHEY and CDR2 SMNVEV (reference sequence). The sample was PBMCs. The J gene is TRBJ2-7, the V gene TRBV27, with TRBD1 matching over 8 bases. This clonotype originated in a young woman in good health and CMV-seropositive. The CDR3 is CASRGQDRYEQYF. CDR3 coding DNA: TGTGCCAGCAGGGGACAGGATAGATACGAGCAGTACTTC.